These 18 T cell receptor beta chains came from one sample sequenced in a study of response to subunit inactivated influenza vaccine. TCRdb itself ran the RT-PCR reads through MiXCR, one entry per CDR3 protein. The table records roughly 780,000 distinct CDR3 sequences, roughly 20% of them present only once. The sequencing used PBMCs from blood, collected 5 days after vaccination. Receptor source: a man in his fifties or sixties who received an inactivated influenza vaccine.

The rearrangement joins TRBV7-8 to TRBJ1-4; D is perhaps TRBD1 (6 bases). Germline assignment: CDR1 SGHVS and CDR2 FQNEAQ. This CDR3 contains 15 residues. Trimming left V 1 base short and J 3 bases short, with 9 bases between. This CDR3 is CASSLGQVPNEKLFF. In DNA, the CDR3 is TGTGCCAGCAGCTTAGGACAGGTGCCTAATGAAAAACTGTTTTTT.

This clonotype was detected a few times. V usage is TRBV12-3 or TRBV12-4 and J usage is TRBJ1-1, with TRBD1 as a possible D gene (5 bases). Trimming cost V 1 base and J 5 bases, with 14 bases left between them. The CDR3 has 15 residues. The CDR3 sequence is CASSLGAREGTEAFF. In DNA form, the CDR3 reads TGTGCCAGCAGTTTAGGGGCCCGGGAGGGGACTGAAGCTTTCTTT.

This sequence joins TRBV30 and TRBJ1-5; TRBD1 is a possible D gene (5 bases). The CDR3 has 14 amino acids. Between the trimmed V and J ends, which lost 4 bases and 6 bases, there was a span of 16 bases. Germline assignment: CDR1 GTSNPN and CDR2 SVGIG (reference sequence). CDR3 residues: CAWKESGMAQPQHF. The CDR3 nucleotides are TGTGCCTGGAAAGAGTCAGGGATGGCTCAGCCCCAGCATTTT.

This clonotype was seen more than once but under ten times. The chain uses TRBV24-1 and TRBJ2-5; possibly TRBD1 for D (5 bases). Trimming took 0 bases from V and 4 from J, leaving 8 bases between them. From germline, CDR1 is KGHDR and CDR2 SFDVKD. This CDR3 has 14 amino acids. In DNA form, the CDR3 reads TGTGCCACCAGTGATTTGCAGGGTTCAGAGACCCAGTACTTC. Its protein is CATSDLQGSETQYF.

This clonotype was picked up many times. This CDR3 reads CASSRQRWDTQYF. In DNA, the CDR3 is TGTGCCAGCAGTAGACAGCGTTGGGATACGCAGTATTTT. This rearrangement joins TRBV12-3 or TRBV12-4 to TRBJ2-3, with a weak D call TRBD1 (5 bases). This CDR3 has 13 residues. Trimming stripped 5 bases from V and 6 bases from J, with 12 bases between.

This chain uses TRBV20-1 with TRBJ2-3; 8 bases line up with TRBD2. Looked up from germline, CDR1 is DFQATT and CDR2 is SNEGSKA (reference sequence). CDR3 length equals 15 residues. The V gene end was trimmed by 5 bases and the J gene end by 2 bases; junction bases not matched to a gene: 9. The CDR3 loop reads CSAPPLAGITDTQYF. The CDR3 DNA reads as TGCAGTGCTCCACCTTTAGCGGGAATCACAGATACGCAGTATTTT.

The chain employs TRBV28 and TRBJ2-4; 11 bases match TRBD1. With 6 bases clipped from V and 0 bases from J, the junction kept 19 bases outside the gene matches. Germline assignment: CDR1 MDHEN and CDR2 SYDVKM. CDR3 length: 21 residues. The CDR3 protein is CASRGTGGGPHPSLAKNIQYF. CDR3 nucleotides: TGTGCCAGCAGGGGGACAGGGGGTGGCCCGCACCCCTCTTTAGCCAAAAACATTCAGTACTTC.

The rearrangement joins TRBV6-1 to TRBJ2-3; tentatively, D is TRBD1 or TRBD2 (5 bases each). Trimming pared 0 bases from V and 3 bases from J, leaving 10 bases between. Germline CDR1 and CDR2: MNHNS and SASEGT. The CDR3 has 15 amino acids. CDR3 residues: CASSEAGPRTDTQYF. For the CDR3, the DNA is TGTGCCAGCAGTGAAGCGGGACCTAGAACAGATACGCAGTATTTT.

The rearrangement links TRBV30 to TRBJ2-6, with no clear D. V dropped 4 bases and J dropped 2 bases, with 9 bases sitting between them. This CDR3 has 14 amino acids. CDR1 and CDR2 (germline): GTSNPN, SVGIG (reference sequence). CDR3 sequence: CAWIRKTGANVLTF. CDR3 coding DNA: TGTGCCTGGATTAGAAAGACTGGGGCCAACGTCCTGACTTTC.

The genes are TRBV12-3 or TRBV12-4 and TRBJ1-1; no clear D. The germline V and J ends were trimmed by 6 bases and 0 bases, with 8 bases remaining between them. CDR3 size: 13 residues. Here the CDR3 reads CASSIRMNTEAFF. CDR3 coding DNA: TGTGCCAGCAGCATCCGCATGAACACTGAAGCTTTCTTT.

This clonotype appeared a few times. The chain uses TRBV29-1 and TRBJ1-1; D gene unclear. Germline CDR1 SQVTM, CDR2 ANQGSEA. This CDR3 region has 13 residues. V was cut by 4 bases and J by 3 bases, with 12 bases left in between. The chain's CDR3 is CSVVVQPYTEAFF. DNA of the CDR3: TGCAGCGTTGTCGTACAGCCCTACACTGAAGCTTTCTTT.

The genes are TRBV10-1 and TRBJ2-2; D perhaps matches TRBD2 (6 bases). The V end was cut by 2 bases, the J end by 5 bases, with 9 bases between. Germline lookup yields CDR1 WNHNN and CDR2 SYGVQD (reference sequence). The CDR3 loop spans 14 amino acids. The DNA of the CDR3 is TGCGCCAGCAGTGAGCAGCGGGCAACCGGGGAGCTGTTTTTT. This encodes CASSEQRATGELFF.

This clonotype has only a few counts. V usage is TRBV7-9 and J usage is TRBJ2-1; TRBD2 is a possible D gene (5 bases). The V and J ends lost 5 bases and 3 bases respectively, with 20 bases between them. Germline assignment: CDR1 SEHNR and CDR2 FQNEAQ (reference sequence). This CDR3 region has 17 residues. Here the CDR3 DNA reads TGTGCCAGCAGCGCGGGCCTCCGGTGGAGGAACTACAATGAGCAGTTCTTC. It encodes CASSAGLRWRNYNEQFF.

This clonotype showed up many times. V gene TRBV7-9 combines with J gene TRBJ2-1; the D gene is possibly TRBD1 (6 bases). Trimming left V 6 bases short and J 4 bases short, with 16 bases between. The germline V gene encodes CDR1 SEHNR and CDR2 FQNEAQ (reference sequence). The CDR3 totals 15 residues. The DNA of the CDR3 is TGTGCCAGCAGTCTCGACAGGTTACCTTACAATGAGCAGTTCTTC. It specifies CASSLDRLPYNEQFF.

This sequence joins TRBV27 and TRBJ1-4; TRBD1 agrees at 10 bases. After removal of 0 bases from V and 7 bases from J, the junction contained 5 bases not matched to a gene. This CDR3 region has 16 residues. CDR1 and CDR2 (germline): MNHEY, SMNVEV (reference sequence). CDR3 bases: TGTGCCAGCAGTTTATCGGATGGGACAGGGGTTGAAAAACTGTTTTTT. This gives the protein CASSLSDGTGVEKLFF.

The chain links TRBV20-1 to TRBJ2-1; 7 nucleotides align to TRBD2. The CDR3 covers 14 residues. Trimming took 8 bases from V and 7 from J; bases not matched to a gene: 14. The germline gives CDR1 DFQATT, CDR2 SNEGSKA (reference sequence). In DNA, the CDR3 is TGCAGTTCCCGCGTAGCGGGTTTTTTTAATGAGCAGTTCTTC. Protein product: CSSRVAGFFNEQFF.

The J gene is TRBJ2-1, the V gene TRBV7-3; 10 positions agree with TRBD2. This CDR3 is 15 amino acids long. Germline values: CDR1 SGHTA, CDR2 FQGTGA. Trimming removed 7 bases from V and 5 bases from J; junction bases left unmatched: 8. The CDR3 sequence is CASMSGRAFDNEQFF. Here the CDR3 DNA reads TGTGCCAGCATGAGCGGGAGGGCCTTCGACAATGAGCAGTTCTTC.

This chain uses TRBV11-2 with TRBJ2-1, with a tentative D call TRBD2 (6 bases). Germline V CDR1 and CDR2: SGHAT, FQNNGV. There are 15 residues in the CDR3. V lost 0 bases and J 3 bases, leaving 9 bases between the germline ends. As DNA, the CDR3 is TGTGCCAGCAGCTTAGACCCGGGACTCTACAATGAGCAGTTCTTC. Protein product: CASSLDPGLYNEQFF.